This T cell receptor (beta chain) was recorded in a study of cytomegalovirus exposure and HLA in healthy donors. Broader study findings: For most TCR sequences rarity was the rule, although some public TCRs occurred in many donors.

The CDR3 spans 13 residues. Germline assignment: CDR1 WSHSY and CDR2 SAAADI. The trim removed 7 bases at V and 7 bases at J, leaving 6 bases unmatched. Assay used: immunoSEQ multiplex PCR; TCRdb lists only in-frame clones, some missing. Among approximately 210,000 clones, about 82% were seen once, and the ten largest hold roughly 1.5%. In regard to this clone: Its antigen is unidentified.

The V and J genes are TRBV10-2 and TRBJ2-1, with 8 bases lining up with TRBD2. Sequenced material: PBMCs. The sequence came from a woman under 30 in good health and CMV-seronegative. The CDR3 DNA sequence: TGCGCCAGCACTTCCGGCGGGGGGAATGAGCAGTTCTTC. This gives the protein CASTSGGGNEQFF.